This record looks at one T cell receptor delta chain sequence and its context. What it recognizes is unknown. The data are from a study of human gamma delta and Vdelta1 T cells. TCRdb re-called the PCR reads through CATT. The sample includes over 5,500 delta-chain clones, over 30% of them seen just once. The CDR3 runs 24 residues. Per the germline V gene, CDR1 is TSWWSYY and CDR2 is QGS. With V trimmed by 4 bases and J by 0 bases, 31 bases remained unmatched. Whole-study findings and limits: Delta One T cells were reportedly polyclonal and broadly cytotoxic against acute myeloid leukemia.

The sample taken for sequencing was Vdelta1 gamma-delta T cells from blood grown in culture (DOT cells). The source is a human donor in good health. This chain links TRDV1 with TRDJ1, with 8 nucleotides matching TRDD3. CDR3 nucleotides: TGTGCTCTTGGGGCCTACGTTTTTAGATGGGGGACTGGGGGGTCCCCTCCGTACACCGATAAACTCATCTTT. This sequence encodes CALGAYVFRWGTGGSPPYTDKLIF.